This TCR beta chain was captured in a study of blood T cell repertoires in COVID-19. In the study overall: T cells, B-cell-depleted T cells, or PBMCs supplied cDNA or gDNA.

Authors' data handling: Reference gene primers were amplified, and this amplification served to estimate nucleated cell counts. Some clones are missing from TCRdb's copy, which holds only in-frame ones; the method was immunoSEQ multiplex PCR. That table supplies the V and J calls and clone size; D and trimming were determined from the DNA. Among under 200,000 clones, 80% to 90% were seen once, and the ten largest hold 2.5% to 3%. This clone was seen only once. This CDR3 comprises 19 residues. Germline lookup yields CDR1 MDHEN and CDR2 SYDVKM. J lost 0 bases, V lost 7 bases, and 19 bases had no gene match.

Material for sequencing was peripheral blood. The chain joins TRBV28 to TRBJ1-2; 8 bases agree with TRBD1. The sequence was collected from a woman over 75 with COVID-19, enrolled during active disease. Here the CDR3 reads CASTTTSGTGELPNYGYTF. CDR3 in DNA: TGTGCCAGCACAACAACCTCCGGGACAGGAGAACTCCCTAACTATGGCTACACCTTC.